Listed here are 9 T cell receptor beta chains from one sample, sequenced in a study of regulatory T cells in long-lasting Graves disease. The authors built TCR beta libraries using iRepertoire HTBI primers and Arm-PCR of CDR3 regions. MiXCR was run by TCRdb on the multiplex PCR reads, yielding one entry per CDR3 protein. In the table there are approximately 350,000 distinct CDR3 sequences, under 20% of which are singletons. Time point described: newly diagnosed GD, antithyroid drugs for less than 3 months. RNA isolated from PBMCs was used to make the TCR library. The same sample was also studied in work on T cells in Graves' hyperthyroidism and ophthalmopathy.

This specimen consisted of peripheral blood mononuclear cells (PBMCs), obtained at new diagnosis, from a patient treated with antithyroid drugs. These receptors originate from a young woman with Graves disease.

This clonotype turned up a few times. The chain's CDR3 is CSVPQGAPETQYF. DNA for the CDR3: TGCAGCGTCCCCCAGGGGGCTCCGGAGACCCAGTACTTC. The V and J genes are TRBV29-1 and TRBJ2-5; 8 nucleotides line up with TRBD1. CDR3 length: 13 residues. Germline CDR1 reads SQVTM; CDR2 reads ANQGSEA. Trimming at V came to 6 bases and at J to 5 bases, leaving 8 bases not matched to a gene.

Ten or more counts support this clonotype. It is unclear where the CDR3 begins or ends on the DNA, so no DNA is shown, and the CDR3 is as TCRdb lists it. This chain connects TRBV6-1 to TRBJ2-2; the table's D call, TRBD2, was not checked against the DNA. With termini counted, the CDR3 has 18 amino acids. CDR1 is MNHNS and CDR2 is SASEGT in the germline V gene. The CDR3 region is CASSTSTSGMRVTGELFF.

The V gene is TRBV9, the J gene TRBJ2-6; a possible D gene is TRBD1 (6 bases). The V gene's germline CDR1 is SGDLS and CDR2 YYNGEE. The CDR3 runs 17 residues. Between the trimmed V and J ends, which lost 1 base and 2 bases, there was a span of 13 bases. As DNA, the CDR3 is TGTGCCAGCAGCGTAATGGGGGCGGCGGCTGGGGCCAACGTCCTGACTTTC. Translated, it gives CASSVMGAAAGANVLTF. Supplemented by reference TRBV9 and TRBJ2-6, the full variable domain reads DSGVTQTPKHLITATGQRVTLRCSPRSGDLSVYWYQQSLDQGLQFLIQYYNGEERAKGNILERFSAQQFPDLHSELNLSSLELGDSALYFCASSVMGAAAGANVLTFGAGSRLTVL.

There are many counts of this clonotype. The chain combines TRBV28 with TRBJ2-7, with D unresolved. With 2 bases removed from V and 3 bases from J, the gap between germline ends came to 5 bases. The CDR3 consists of 12 residues. Germline assignment: CDR1 MDHEN and CDR2 SYDVKM. The CDR3 DNA is TGTGCCAGCAGTTTAGGATACTACGAGCAGTACTTC. Translated, it gives CASSLGYYEQYF.

This chain connects TRBV18 to TRBJ2-7; a weak D match, TRBD1 (5 bases). The CDR3 totals 12 residues. Germline CDR1 reads KGHSH; CDR2 reads LQKENI. Trimming cost V 1 base and J 7 bases, with 8 bases left between them. The CDR3 region has the DNA TGTGCCAGCTCACCACAACAGGAAGAGCAGTACTTC. It specifies CASSPQQEEQYF.

This clonotype was counted at least ten times. The chain employs TRBV27 and TRBJ1-2; 10 bases align to TRBD1. Per the germline V gene, CDR1 is MNHEY and CDR2 is SMNVEV (reference sequence). CDR3 size: 14 residues. J lost 4 bases, V lost 6 bases, and 5 bases had no gene match. This CDR3 reads CASRTGGSGYGYTF. The CDR3 DNA reads TGTGCCAGCAGGACAGGGGGCTCGGGCTATGGCTACACCTTC.

This clonotype appeared many times. The chain employs TRBV30 and TRBJ2-7; D remains ambiguous. Per germline, CDR1 GTSNPN and CDR2 SVGIG (reference sequence). The CDR3 loop spans 13 amino acids. Trimming took 0 bases from V and 6 from J, leaving 12 bases between them. The CDR3 spells CAWSVSGRGEQYF. Here the CDR3 DNA reads TGTGCCTGGAGTGTGTCTGGCCGCGGCGAGCAGTACTTC.

This chain uses TRBV25-1 with TRBJ1-1, with D tentatively TRBD1 (5 bases). The CDR3 runs 13 residues. V was shortened by 4 bases and J by 4 bases, with 10 bases between the two germline ends. CDR1 and CDR2 (germline): MGHDK, SYGVNS. CDR3 nucleotides: TGTGCCAGCAGTGGGGACGGTAGCACTGAAGCTTTCTTT. Its protein product is CASSGDGSTEAFF.

This clonotype was counted ten times or more. The rearrangement uses TRBV2 and TRBJ2-3; D not resolved. Germline lookup yields CDR1 SNHLY and CDR2 FYNNEI. The CDR3 sequence is 15 residues long. V shed 7 bases and J shed 0 bases, with 14 bases lying between them. The CDR3 sequence is CASKLRLGSTDTQYF. The CDR3 DNA reads as TGTGCCAGCAAATTACGCTTAGGTAGCACAGATACGCAGTATTTT.